Listed here are 12 T cell receptor beta chains from one sample, sequenced in a study of blood T cell repertoires in COVID-19. The data were produced by immunoSEQ multiplex PCR, yet TCRdb's version contains in-frame clones alone and is incomplete. The sample holds more than 95,000 clones; roughly 82% are singletons and the top ten take 26%. The sequencing sample was made of peripheral blood. Every receptor here comes from a man aged 55 to 70 with acute or convalescent COVID-19.

The sample holds one count of this clone. The rearrangement joins TRBV24-1 to TRBJ2-1; maybe TRBD1 (6 bases). Germline assignment: CDR1 KGHDR and CDR2 SFDVKD. V lost 0 bases to trimming and J lost 5 bases, with 10 bases between them. The CDR3 has 15 amino acids. The CDR3 coding sequence is TGTGCCACCAGTGATTTGCTTTCAGGGGACAATGAGCAGTTCTTC. This gives the protein CATSDLLSGDNEQFF.

V gene TRBV5-5 combines with J gene TRBJ1-5; D is unclear. This CDR3 has 13 residues. Trimming removed 0 bases from V and 5 bases from J, with 6 bases in between. CDR1 and CDR2 from the germline V gene are SGHKS and YYEKEE (reference sequence). CDR3 DNA sequence: TGTGCCAGCAGCTTGGATTCCTATCAGCCCCAGCATTTT. Residues: CASSLDSYQPQHF.

A single count supports this clone. CDR3 sequence: CASSFRTSENEQYF. The CDR3 DNA is TGTGCCAGCAGCTTTAGGACTAGCGAAAACGAGCAGTACTTC. The chain couples TRBV5-4 to TRBJ2-7; TRBD2 aligns across 9 bases. From germline, CDR1 is SGHNT and CDR2 YYREEE (reference sequence). V gave up 2 bases and J gave up 5 bases; unmatched junction bases: 5. This CDR3 is 14 amino acids long.

This sequence joins TRBV19 and TRBJ2-7, with 7 bases matching TRBD1. Trimming at V came to 3 bases and at J to 6 bases, leaving 14 bases not matched to a gene. Germline CDR1 LNHDA, CDR2 SQIVND (reference sequence). The CDR3 is 16 amino acids. The CDR3 loop is CASSIVQGQPPREQYF. Written as DNA, the CDR3 is TGTGCCAGTAGTATTGTACAGGGGCAGCCTCCGCGCGAGCAGTACTTC.

This sequence joins TRBV20-1 and TRBJ2-7, with 11 bases that match TRBD1. Germline V lookup: CDR1 DFQATT, CDR2 SNEGSKA (reference sequence). J was trimmed by 2 bases and V by 3 bases; bases with no gene match: 6. The CDR3 loop spans 15 amino acids. The CDR3: CSASEPGQGAYEQYF. CDR3 in DNA: TGCAGTGCTAGTGAACCGGGACAGGGGGCCTACGAGCAGTACTTC.

V and J are TRBV5-1 and TRBJ1-4; 7 nucleotides match TRBD1. CDR3 size: 15 residues. Germline trimming cut 0 bases from V and 8 bases from J; bases unmatched to any gene: 7. The germline CDR1 and CDR2 sequences are SGHRS and YFSETQ. DNA of the CDR3: TGCGCCAGCAGCTTGGCTAGGGGGCCGGGGGAAAAACTGTTTTTT. This encodes CASSLARGPGEKLFF. Combining the CDR3 with reference TRBV5-1 and TRBJ1-4 gives the whole variable domain KAGVTQTPRYLIKTRGQQVTLSCSPISGHRSVSWYQQTPGQGLQFLFEYFSETQRNKGNFPGRFSGRQFSNSRSEMNVSTLELGDSALYLCASSLARGPGEKLFFGSGTQLSVL.

The rearrangement links TRBV5-4 to TRBJ2-2; TRBD2 agrees at 10 bases. Germline-derived CDR1 and CDR2 are SGHNT and YYREEE (reference sequence). CDR3 size: 14 residues. V was pared by 0 bases and J by 8 bases, with 1 base of the junction left unmatched. The CDR3 protein is CASSLELAGGELFF. The CDR3 nucleotides read TGTGCCAGCAGCTTGGAACTAGCGGGAGGGGAGCTGTTTTTT.

This clone was counted between two and nine times. As DNA, the CDR3 is TGTGCCAGCAGCCCCCCCGGGACAAAAGAGACCCAGTACTTC. Amino acid sequence: CASSPPGTKETQYF. The chain uses TRBV5-4 and TRBJ2-5; perhaps TRBD1 as D (6 bases). CDR3 length equals 14 residues. The germline gives CDR1 SGHNT, CDR2 YYREEE (reference sequence). V was shortened by 4 bases and J by 3 bases, with 13 bases between the two germline ends.

The gene calls are TRBV12-3 or TRBV12-4 and TRBJ1-5; D is possibly TRBD1 (5 bases). Trimming removed 6 bases from V and 4 bases from J, with 7 bases in between. The CDR3 length is 12 residues. The chain's CDR3 is CASRRGNQPQHF. The CDR3 nucleotides read TGTGCCAGCAGAAGGGGAAATCAGCCCCAGCATTTT.

This chain uses TRBV27 with TRBJ2-1; 7 bases agree with TRBD1. Germline CDR1 MNHEY, CDR2 SMNVEV (reference sequence). With V trimmed by 3 bases and J by 0 bases, 5 bases remained unmatched. There are 16 residues in the CDR3. DNA for the CDR3: TGTGCCAGCAGTTTTGACTGGGACAGCTCCTACAATGAGCAGTTCTTC. Translating it yields CASSFDWDSSYNEQFF.

This chain links TRBV10-2 with TRBJ2-5; 9 bases fit TRBD2. The CDR3 is 15 residues long. CDR1 is WSHSY, CDR2 SAAADI, per germline. After removal of 4 bases from V and 4 bases from J, the junction contained 7 bases not matched to a gene. Here the CDR3 reads CASSGGGRGGETQYF. The CDR3 nucleotides read TGCGCCAGCAGTGGAGGCGGGAGGGGGGGAGAGACCCAGTACTTC.

The CDR3 protein is CASSPTSGVRNEQFF. For the CDR3, the DNA is TGTGCCAGCAGCCCGACTAGCGGAGTCAGGAATGAGCAGTTCTTC. The rearrangement joins TRBV7-9 to TRBJ2-1, with TRBD2 identical over 9 bases. Trimming removed 5 bases from V and 7 bases from J; junction bases left unmatched: 9. In germline, CDR1 is SEHNR, CDR2 FQNEAQ (reference sequence). The CDR3 length is 15 residues.